These 30 T cell receptor beta chains were sequenced from one sample in a study of beta chain features in type 1 diabetes. Findings and limits, study-wide: Among all four CD4+ subsets, Type 1 diabetes patients had TCRB CDR3s that were moderately but significantly shorter.

Investigators reverse transcribed all isolated RNA, so they sequenced expressed TCRB transcripts. TCRdb keeps only in-frame clones here, not all; method: immunoSEQ multiplex PCR. The sample has hundreds of thousands of clones, under 15% seen once. These receptors' targets are unknown. Sequencing used naive CD4+ T cells from blood. The receptors here all came from a young man with type 1 diabetes.

This clone was observed a handful of times. This sequence joins TRBV7-2 and TRBJ2-7; the D is unclear. V was pared by 1 base and J by 5 bases, with 6 bases between. The CDR3 totals 12 residues. The germline V gene encodes CDR1 SGHTA and CDR2 FQGNSA. This CDR3 is CASSLGRDEQYF. DNA of the CDR3: TGTGCCAGCAGCTTAGGCCGGGACGAGCAGTACTTC.

This clone was recorded a few times. The chain combines TRBV6-6 with TRBJ2-1; tentative D call: TRBD2 (6 bases). V was clipped by 4 bases and J by 4 bases, with 17 bases between them. Germline CDR1 and CDR2: MNHNY and SVGAGI (reference sequence). This CDR3 is 16 amino acids long. CDR3 in DNA: TGTGCCAGCAGTTCCATGACGTCGGGGACTTACAATGAGCAGTTCTTC. The encoded protein is CASSSMTSGTYNEQFF.

This clone was observed once. The V gene is TRBV13, the J gene TRBJ2-3, with TRBD2 identical over 14 bases. The germline V gene encodes CDR1 PRHDT and CDR2 FYEKMQ (reference sequence). With 4 bases clipped from V and 5 bases from J, the junction kept 8 bases outside the gene matches. This CDR3 comprises 17 residues. The CDR3 DNA sequence: TGTGCCAGCAGCTCACTTCGGACTAGCGGGGGGATAGATACGCAGTATTTT. This encodes CASSSLRTSGGIDTQYF.

The V gene is TRBV7-9, the J gene TRBJ1-4; the D is unclear. V lost 5 bases, J lost 7 bases, and 14 bases lay in between. Germline V gives CDR1 SEHNR, CDR2 FQNEAQ (reference sequence). The CDR3 runs 14 residues. The CDR3 DNA sequence: TGTGCCAGCAGCCCCCGGGCCCAAGGTGAAAAACTGTTTTTT. Protein sequence: CASSPRAQGEKLFF.

The chain is built from TRBV5-1 and TRBJ1-2; 7 nucleotides align to TRBD1. The V segment lost 5 bases and the J segment 5 bases; nucleotides outside the gene matches: 6. Looked up from germline, CDR1 is SGHRS and CDR2 is YFSETQ. The CDR3 covers 13 residues. The CDR3 coding sequence is TGCGCCAGCAGTCCGACAGGGCTATATGGCTACACCTTC. Its protein product is CASSPTGLYGYTF.

This clone was seen a few times. This chain links TRBV6-5 with TRBJ2-7; 7 bases are shared with TRBD1. Looked up from germline, CDR1 is MNHEY and CDR2 is SVGAGI. Trimming cost V 4 bases and J 3 bases; bases outside gene matches: 0. CDR3 length: 12 residues. CDR3 in amino acids: CASSSGGYEQYF. The DNA of the CDR3 is TGTGCCAGCAGTTCAGGGGGCTACGAGCAGTACTTC.

The chain carries TRBV6-5 and TRBJ1-2, with no clear D. V was clipped by 0 bases and J by 3 bases, with 11 bases between them. The CDR3 is made up of 15 amino acids. Germline assignment: CDR1 MNHEY and CDR2 SVGAGI. CDR3 nucleotide sequence: TGTGCCAGCAGTTACTCCGGCGGAAAACACTATGGCTACACCTTC. This translates into CASSYSGGKHYGYTF.

The J gene is TRBJ2-5, the V gene TRBV11-1; 7 bases are shared with TRBD1. CDR1 SGHAT and CDR2 FQDESV come from the germline V gene (reference sequence). The CDR3 totals 17 residues. The trim removed 5 bases at V and 11 bases at J, leaving 23 bases unmatched. CDR3 amino acids: CASSTPLRGPSNNEQYF. The CDR3 DNA sequence: TGTGCCAGCAGCACTCCCCTGAGGGGGCCTTCTAACAATGAGCAGTACTTC.

The chain recombines TRBV18 with TRBJ2-1, with 7 bases lining up with TRBD1. Germline lookup yields CDR1 KGHSH and CDR2 LQKENI. The CDR3 totals 14 residues. Trimming removed 1 base from V and 4 bases from J; junction bases left unmatched: 1. The CDR3 loop reads CASSPRDRYNEQFF. CDR3 coding DNA: TGTGCCAGCTCACCACGGGACAGATACAATGAGCAGTTCTTC.

The gene calls are TRBV18 and TRBJ1-1, with D possibly being TRBD1 (6 bases). Trimming left V 5 bases short and J 1 base short, with 14 bases between. The CDR3 spans 15 residues. Germline values: CDR1 KGHSH, CDR2 LQKENI. For the CDR3, the DNA is TGTGCCAGCTCATCCTCGGGACAAGGGAACACTGAAGCTTTCTTT. It encodes CASSSSGQGNTEAFF. The full variable domain, with the rest looked up from reference TRBV18 and TRBJ1-1, is NAGVMQNPRHLVRRRGQEARLRCSPMKGHSHVYWYRQLPEEGLKFMVYLQKENIIDESGMPKERFSAEFPKEGPSILRIQQVVRGDSAAYFCASSSSGQGNTEAFFGQGTRLTVV.

This clone was picked up a small number of times. The gene calls are TRBV5-1 and TRBJ1-2; D is possibly TRBD1 (5 bases). This CDR3 is built from 14 residues. Trimming took off 3 bases at V and 7 bases at J, with 16 bases between the two ends. Germline loops: CDR1 SGHRS, CDR2 YFSETQ. The CDR3 loop is CASSSTGTAGGYTF. Here the CDR3 DNA reads TGCGCCAGCAGCTCGACGGGGACCGCTGGTGGCTACACCTTC. The full variable domain, with the rest looked up from reference TRBV5-1 and TRBJ1-2, is KAGVTQTPRYLIKTRGQQVTLSCSPISGHRSVSWYQQTPGQGLQFLFEYFSETQRNKGNFPGRFSGRQFSNSRSEMNVSTLELGDSALYLCASSSTGTAGGYTFGSGTRLTVV.

In its sample, this clone was seen a few times. The chain employs TRBV2 and TRBJ2-7; D is uncertain. The CDR3 is 12 residues long. The germline gives CDR1 SNHLY, CDR2 FYNNEI. Trimming took 5 bases from V and 2 from J, leaving 7 bases between them. CDR3 amino acids: CASSPEAYEQYF. The CDR3, as DNA: TGTGCCAGCAGTCCCGAGGCCTACGAGCAGTACTTC.

This chain joins TRBV6-5 and TRBJ1-4; 10 positions agree with TRBD1. V was pared by 8 bases and J by 8 bases, with 11 bases of the junction left unmatched. There are 15 residues in the CDR3. Germline assignment: CDR1 MNHEY and CDR2 SVGAGI. The chain's CDR3 is CASRPGQGNREKLFF. The CDR3 DNA sequence: TGTGCCAGCCGACCGGGACAGGGGAATAGGGAAAAACTGTTTTTT.

This chain links TRBV28 with TRBJ1-2, with D possibly being TRBD1 (5 bases). The CDR3 spans 14 residues. Trimming removed 4 bases at V and 4 bases at J, with 13 bases between. The V gene's germline CDR1 is MDHEN and CDR2 SYDVKM. The CDR3 DNA is TGTGCCAGCAGTTCCCAAGAAGGGGTCTATGGCTACACCTTC. It encodes CASSSQEGVYGYTF.

This clone came up a few times. This chain joins TRBV7-9 and TRBJ2-5, with a weak D call TRBD1 (5 bases). Per the germline V gene, CDR1 is SEHNR and CDR2 is FQNEAQ (reference sequence). The CDR3 extends over 15 amino acids. V was pared by 3 bases and J by 1 base, with 12 bases between. In nucleotides, the CDR3 is TGTGCCAGCAGCTTCGCCGCTACAGGCCAAGAGACCCAGTACTTC. It specifies CASSFAATGQETQYF.

The rearrangement uses TRBV10-3 and TRBJ2-3, with D uncertain. CDR1 and CDR2 (germline): ENHRY, SYGVKD. CDR3 length: 14 amino acids. Trimming pared 10 bases from V and 2 bases from J, leaving 16 bases between. CDR3 coding DNA: TGTGCCACTCGACTGGCCGGAATCACAGATACGCAGTATTTT. Its translation: CATRLAGITDTQYF.

This clone was detected only a few times. This chain links TRBV30 with TRBJ1-5; D gene unclear. Trimming stripped 4 bases from V and 2 bases from J, with 18 bases between. CDR3 size: 16 residues. Germline CDR1 and CDR2: GTSNPN and SVGIG (reference sequence). This CDR3 reads CAWTPTERSGNQPQHF. CDR3 nucleotide sequence: TGTGCCTGGACCCCCACAGAGCGCTCGGGCAATCAGCCCCAGCATTTT. The whole variable domain, filled in from reference TRBV30 and TRBJ1-5, reads SQTIHQWPATLVQPVGSPLSLECTVEGTSNPNLYWYRQAAGRGLQLLFYSVGIGQISSEVPQNLSASRPQDRQFILSSKKLLLSDSGFYLCAWTPTERSGNQPQHFGDGTRLSIL.

This clone occurred a few times. J is TRBJ2-7 and V is TRBV30, with TRBD2 matching 8 bases. This CDR3 region has 18 residues. With 4 bases clipped from V and 3 bases from J, the junction kept 20 bases outside the gene matches. The germline V gene has CDR1 GTSNPN and CDR2 SVGIG (reference sequence). CDR3 bases: TGTGCCTGGATGACCTCCGGGGGGGGCGCTAAGTACAACTACGAGCAGTACTTC. It codes for CAWMTSGGGAKYNYEQYF.

The sample holds a few counts of this clone. The V gene is TRBV30, the J gene TRBJ2-6; 11 nucleotides line up with TRBD1. V dropped 1 base and J dropped 0; count of bases not matched to a gene: 5. Germline V gives CDR1 GTSNPN, CDR2 SVGIG (reference sequence). This CDR3 is 18 amino acids long. CDR3 loop: CAWSGGQGANSGANVLTF. Here the CDR3 DNA reads TGTGCCTGGAGTGGCGGACAGGGGGCTAACTCTGGGGCCAACGTCCTGACTTTC.

The rearrangement links TRBV29-1 to TRBJ2-5; possibly TRBD1 for D (5 bases). This CDR3 has 12 residues. Germline CDR1 reads SQVTM; CDR2 reads ANQGSEA. V gave up 7 bases and J gave up 5 bases, with 14 bases separating them. In DNA form, the CDR3 reads TGCAGCGGCGGACATACCGGGGAGACCCAGTACTTC. Protein sequence: CSGGHTGETQYF.

The J gene is TRBJ1-2, the V gene TRBV6-1; tentative D call: TRBD1 (5 bases). The CDR3 runs 12 residues. V shed 7 bases and J shed 10 bases, with 16 bases lying between them. CDR1 and CDR2 from the germline V gene are MNHNS and SASEGT. The CDR3 DNA sequence: TGTGCCAGCATCGGGACGTTTCAGGACTACACCTTC. Its protein product is CASIGTFQDYTF.

This clone was observed a few times. This chain connects TRBV27 to TRBJ2-7, with D tentatively TRBD2 (6 bases). Germline CDR1 is MNHEY and CDR2 is SMNVEV (reference sequence). The CDR3 covers 13 residues. V was cut by 5 bases and J by 4 bases, with 12 bases left in between. For the CDR3, the DNA is TGTGCCAGCAGTGCGGGACTTGTTTACGAGCAGTACTTC. Amino acid sequence: CASSAGLVYEQYF.

This clone occurred once. This chain joins TRBV27 and TRBJ2-3; D is perhaps TRBD1 (5 bases). V lost 3 bases and J lost 4, with 11 bases in between. The CDR3 has 14 residues. Germline-derived CDR1 and CDR2 are MNHEY and SMNVEV (reference sequence). CDR3 nucleotides: TGTGCCAGCAGTTTCAGCAGGGATTCAGATACGCAGTATTTT. Protein sequence: CASSFSRDSDTQYF.

The rearrangement joins TRBV11-2 to TRBJ1-2; maybe TRBD1 (5 bases). Per germline, CDR1 SGHAT and CDR2 FQNNGV. V was shortened by 6 bases and J by 4 bases, with 15 bases between the two germline ends. The CDR3 consists of 14 residues. Here the CDR3 DNA reads TGTGCCAGCAGGGCACTTGGGACCCGCTATGGCTACACCTTC. This encodes CASRALGTRYGYTF.

V usage is TRBV5-1 and J usage is TRBJ2-3, with 9 bases matching TRBD1. V trimming: 3 bases; J trimming: 6 bases; junction bases outside the gene matches: 2. This CDR3 contains 13 residues. The germline CDR1 and CDR2 sequences are SGHRS and YFSETQ. CDR3 protein: CASSSGQGDTQYF. CDR3 sequence (DNA): TGCGCCAGCAGCTCGGGACAGGGTGATACGCAGTATTTT.

This clone occurred a few times. The chain joins TRBV18 to TRBJ2-5; no definite D call. Germline V CDR1 and CDR2: KGHSH, LQKENI. The CDR3 contains 19 residues. The ends were cut back, 0 bases at V and 2 bases at J, with 22 bases in the middle. The CDR3 bases are TGTGCCAGCTCACCACCATCCATTCGTTTGGCGGACGCGCAAGAGACCCAGTACTTC. Protein sequence: CASSPPSIRLADAQETQYF.

The chain recombines TRBV6-5 with TRBJ2-7; TRBD1 agrees at 9 bases. There are 14 residues in the CDR3. The germline CDR1 and CDR2 sequences are MNHEY and SVGAGI. The trim removed 6 bases at V and 4 bases at J, leaving 7 bases unmatched. The CDR3 nucleotides are TGTGCCAGCAGACGTACAGGGGGCGGTTACGAGCAGTACTTC. Amino acid sequence: CASRRTGGGYEQYF.

This clone was seen a handful of times. V gene TRBV7-9 combines with J gene TRBJ1-4, with D uncertain. The V end was cut by 2 bases, the J end by 4 bases, with 8 bases between. This CDR3 has 14 residues. The germline V gene encodes CDR1 SEHNR and CDR2 FQNEAQ (reference sequence). The CDR3 nucleotides read TGTGCCAGCAGCTTACGGCAGAATAATGAAAAACTGTTTTTT. It encodes CASSLRQNNEKLFF.

This clone was counted a few times. This chain connects TRBV18 to TRBJ2-2; D ambiguous. Germline CDR1 reads KGHSH; CDR2 reads LQKENI. Between the trimmed V and J ends, which lost 4 bases and 5 bases, there was a span of 8 bases. This CDR3 has 13 amino acids. CDR3 sequence reads: CASSRLETGELFF. In DNA, the CDR3 is TGTGCCAGCTCACGTCTGGAAACCGGGGAGCTGTTTTTT.

This sequence joins TRBV6-5 and TRBJ1-1; 8 bases align to TRBD1. CDR3 length: 14 residues. V lost 4 bases to trimming and J lost 4 bases; unmatched junction nucleotides: 5. Germline-derived CDR1 and CDR2 are MNHEY and SVGAGI. The CDR3 DNA follows: TGTGCCAGCAGTTCCTTCGACAGGGGCACTGAAGCTTTCTTT. This codes for CASSSFDRGTEAFF.